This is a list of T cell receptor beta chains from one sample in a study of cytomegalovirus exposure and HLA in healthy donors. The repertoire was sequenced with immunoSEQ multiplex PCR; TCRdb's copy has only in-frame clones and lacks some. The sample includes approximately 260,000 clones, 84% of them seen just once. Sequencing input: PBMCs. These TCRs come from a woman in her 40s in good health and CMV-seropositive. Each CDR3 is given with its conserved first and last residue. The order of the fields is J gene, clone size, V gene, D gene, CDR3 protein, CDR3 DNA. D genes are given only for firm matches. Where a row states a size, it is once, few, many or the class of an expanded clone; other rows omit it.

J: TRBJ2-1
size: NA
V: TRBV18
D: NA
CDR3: CASSPWDSSYNEQFF
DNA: TGTGCCAGCTCACCCTGGGACTCCTCCTACAATGAGCAGTTCTTC

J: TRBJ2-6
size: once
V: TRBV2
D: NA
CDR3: CASSENRSPSSGANVLTF
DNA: TGTGCCAGCAGTGAGAATCGGAGTCCTAGCTCTGGGGCCAACGTCCTGACTTTC

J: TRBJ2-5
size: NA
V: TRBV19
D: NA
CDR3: CASSIEGKGQYQETQYF
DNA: TGTGCCAGTAGTATAGAGGGTAAGGGGCAGTACCAAGAGACCCAGTACTTC

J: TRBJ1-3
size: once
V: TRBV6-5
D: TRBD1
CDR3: CASSPTGGWDTIYF
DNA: TGTGCCAGCAGTCCGACAGGGGGCTGGGACACCATATATTTT

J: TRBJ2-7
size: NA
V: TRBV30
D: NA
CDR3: CAWSVQGGPYEQYF
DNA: TGTGCCTGGAGTGTCCAGGGTGGCCCCTACGAGCAGTACTTC

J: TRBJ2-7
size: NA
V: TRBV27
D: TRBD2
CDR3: CASSLLAGASAYEQYF
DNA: TGTGCCAGCAGTTTACTAGCGGGAGCCTCAGCCTACGAGCAGTACTTC

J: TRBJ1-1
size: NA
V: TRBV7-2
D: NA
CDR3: CASSPYGTEAFF
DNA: TGTGCCAGCAGCCCCTACGGCACTGAAGCTTTCTTT

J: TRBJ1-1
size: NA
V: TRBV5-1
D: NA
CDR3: CASGPQEGTFF
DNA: TGCGCCAGCGGACCACAGGAGGGGACTTTCTTT

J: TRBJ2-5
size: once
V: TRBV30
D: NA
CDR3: CAWSRGFGGETQYF
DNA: TGTGCCTGGAGCAGGGGTTTCGGTGGAGAGACCCAGTACTTC

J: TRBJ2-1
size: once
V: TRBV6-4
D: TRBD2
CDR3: CASRSLAGVQNEQFF
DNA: TGTGCCAGCAGAAGTCTAGCGGGAGTGCAGAATGAGCAGTTCTTC

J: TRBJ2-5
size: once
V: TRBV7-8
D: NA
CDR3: CASRLPVQETQYF
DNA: TGTGCCAGCAGACTACCGGTACAAGAGACCCAGTACTTC

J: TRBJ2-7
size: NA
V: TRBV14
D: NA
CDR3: CASSQVTGSNYEQYF
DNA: TGTGCCAGCAGCCAGGTCACGGGGAGCAATTACGAGCAGTACTTC

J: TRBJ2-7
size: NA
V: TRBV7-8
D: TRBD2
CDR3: CASSSIAGPGSYEQYF
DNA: TGTGCCAGCAGCTCAATAGCGGGACCGGGCTCCTACGAGCAGTACTTC

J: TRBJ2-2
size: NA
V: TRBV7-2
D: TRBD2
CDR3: CASSFTSGRATGELFF
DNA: TGTGCCAGCAGCTTCACCAGCGGGAGGGCCACCGGGGAGCTGTTTTTT

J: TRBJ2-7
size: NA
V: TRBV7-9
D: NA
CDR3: CASSLEGDGDVQYF
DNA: TGTGCCAGCAGCTTAGAGGGAGACGGTGATGTGCAGTACTTC

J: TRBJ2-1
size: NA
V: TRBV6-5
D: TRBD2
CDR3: CASSYGPGGANEQFF
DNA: TGTGCCAGCAGTTACGGTCCGGGGGGAGCCAATGAGCAGTTCTTC

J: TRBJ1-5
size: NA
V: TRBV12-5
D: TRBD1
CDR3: CASGLVLAGGDQPQHF
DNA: TGTGCTAGTGGTTTGGTACTGGCAGGGGGCGATCAGCCCCAGCATTTT

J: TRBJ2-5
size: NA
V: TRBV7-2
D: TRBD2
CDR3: CASSPTGLAGWVETQYF
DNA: TGTGCCAGCAGCCCCACGGGACTAGCGGGATGGGTAGAGACCCAGTACTTC